This T cell receptor beta chain is drawn from a study of CD8 T cells in ankylosing spondylitis. Study-level findings and limits: Reportedly, disease-linked clones are significantly enriched in ankylosing spondylitis patients' matched synovial fluid. In peripheral blood, disease-linked CD8+ clones occurred at relatively low frequencies. Existing reports had already noted some motif variants in reactive arthritis synovial fluid and blood. Made up of 7 to 9 highly homologous variants, a TCR beta motif appeared characteristic of ankylosing spondylitis blood.

In making TCR beta libraries, quantitative 5'-RACE with molecular barcodes was used. MiXCR was run by TCRdb on the 5' RACE reads, yielding one entry per CDR3 protein. In the table there are approximately 500,000 distinct CDR3 sequences, approximately 11% of which are singletons. The table lists this clonotype with a few counts. The antigen is not known. The ends lost 6 bases at V and 3 bases at J; junction bases unmatched: 7. CDR3 length: 15 amino acids. The germline CDR1 and CDR2 sequences are DFQATT and SNEGSKA (reference sequence). This clonotype was obtained from a male donor with ankylosing spondylitis. Sequencing was carried out using blood, either unsorted or a sorted T cell fraction (not recorded which). This chain joins TRBV20-1 and TRBJ2-3; TRBD2 matches 12 bases. This CDR3 is CSATTSGRGTDTQYF. CDR3 DNA: TGCAGTGCCACGACTAGCGGGAGAGGTACAGATACGCAGTATTTT.